The table lists the clone carrying this TCR beta chain with many counts. Its antigen is not identified. The sample is drawn from a study of neurological immune-mediated disorders. Study-level results: The absence of shared CDR3 amino acid sequences among expanded clones across subjects suggests private repertoires in all groups.

Each TCR transcript was tagged with a 10-nucleotide random UMI during 5'RACE. Over 190 million TCR-beta sequences (from 15-18 subjects) were yielded by each sequencing run. Via MiXCR, TCRdb re-called the 5' RACE reads, giving one row per CDR3 protein. The sample includes 40,000 to 55,000 distinct CDR3 sequences, 3% of them seen just once. This CDR3 contains 14 residues. V lost 6 bases and J lost 1; bases outside the gene matches: 5. CDR1 is DFQATT, CDR2 SNEGSKA, per germline (reference sequence). Source material: PBMCs. This rearrangement joins TRBV20-1 to TRBJ2-2, with 7 bases matching TRBD1. This TCR came from a woman aged 50 to 65 with multiple sclerosis. The CDR3 nucleotides are TGCAGTGCAAGGCAGGGGGTGAACACCGGGGAGCTGTTTTTT. As protein: CSARQGVNTGELFF.